Listed below are T cell receptor beta chains from one sample, sequenced in a study of vaccination and CD4 T cells after COVID-19. No antigen is known for these receptors. TCRdb analysed the PCR reads with MiXCR anew, one entry per CDR3 protein. Of 18,000 or so distinct CDR3 sequences in the sample, 25% to 35% were seen once. Sequencing input: cultured CD4+ T cells from blood. The receptors here all came from a human donor with COVID-19. Both conserved end residues are part of each CDR3. The order of the fields is J gene, V gene, CDR3 protein.

TRBJ1-4,TRBV20-1,CSASHPDRTDEKLFF
TRBJ2-2,TRBV24-1,CATSDSTGAAGELFF
TRBJ1-1,TRBV6-2/TRBV6-3,CASSHIHGNTEAFF
TRBJ1-3,TRBV7-3,CASAQGPGNTIYF
TRBJ1-3,TRBV5-6,CASSFRALSGDTIYF
TRBJ1-5,TRBV30,CAWSTGGEPQHF
TRBJ2-5,TRBV2,CASSGGSKGQETQYF
TRBJ1-6,TRBV7-9,CASSQAGMYNSPLHF
TRBJ2-7,TRBV7-7,CASSKSGGAGEQYF
TRBJ2-3,TRBV18,CASSNAITDTQYF
TRBJ2-1,TRBV27,CATGPPTYYEQFF
TRBJ2-6,TRBV19,CASSMGLRSGANVLTF
TRBJ1-5,TRBV6-5,CASSLGHSNQPQHF
TRBJ1-1,TRBV7-9,CASSTFRGRAEAFF
TRBJ2-1,TRBV2,CASSPRGDEQFF
TRBJ2-7,TRBV15,CATSRDRAADEQYF
TRBJ1-6,TRBV28,CASKIRAGNSPLHF
TRBJ1-2,TRBV6-1,CASRDRDSSGYTF
TRBJ2-5,TRBV12-3/TRBV12-4,CASSSLGGGETQYF
TRBJ2-3,TRBV7-2,CASSLPGGLQDTQYF
TRBJ2-5,TRBV4-2,CASSQDRTSGVYQETQYF
TRBJ2-2,TRBV23-1,CASSQSEDRTGELFF